Listed below are T cell receptor gamma chains from one sample, sequenced in a study of gamma-delta T cells after stem cell transplantation. TCRdb repeated clone calling on the RT-PCR reads with CATT. The profile shows more than 1,500 gamma-chain clones, around a sixth of them singletons. The sample taken for sequencing was gamma-delta T cells. All receptors come from a human donor. It is not recorded whose cells these are; they may come from a transplant donor. Both conserved end residues are part of each CDR3. Each record gives: J gene, V gene, clone size, CDR3 protein, CDR3 DNA. Not all rows give a size; the values are once, few, many and, for expanded clones, a class.

TRGJP,TRGV9,medium-sized,CALWVQELGKKIKVF,TGTGCCTTGTGGGTTCAAGAGTTGGGCAAAAAAATCAAGGTATTT
TRGJ1/TRGJ2,TRGV3,medium-sized,CATWDRPILYYKKLF,TGTGCCACCTGGGACAGACCGATCCTTTATTATAAGAAACTCTTT
TRGJ1/TRGJ2,TRGV3,medium-sized,CATWDRLSYKKLF,TGTGCCACCTGGGACAGGCTTAGTTATAAGAAACTCTTT
TRGJP,TRGV9,large,CALWEVRELGKKIKVF,TGTGCCTTGTGGGAGGTGAGAGAGTTGGGCAAAAAAATCAAGGTATTT
TRGJP2,TRGV2,large,CATWDGRSDWIKTF,TGTGCCACCTGGGACGGGCGGAGTGATTGGATCAAGACGTTT
TRGJP1,TRGV4,few,CATWDVYTGWFKIF,TGTGCCACCTGGGATGTTTACACTGGTTGGTTCAAGATATTT
TRGJ1/TRGJ2,TRGV4,-,CATWDGPHYYKKLF,TGTGCCACCTGGGATGGCCCGCATTATTATAAGAAACTCTTT
TRGJ1/TRGJ2,TRGV4,large,CATWVYYKKLF,TGTGCCACCTGGGTTTATTATAAGAAACTCTTT
TRGJ1/TRGJ2,TRGV3,-,CATWDRLGYKKLF,TGTGCCACCTGGGACAGGCTAGGTTATAAGAAACTCTTT
TRGJ1/TRGJ2,TRGV4,-,CATWYGPPPSNYYKKLF,TGTGCCACCTGGTATGGACCGCCTCCTTCTAATTATTATAAGAAACTCTTT
TRGJP2,TRGV4,few,CATWDGPGWGSDWIKTF,TGTGCCACCTGGGATGGGCCAGGATGGGGTAGTGATTGGATCAAGACGTTT
TRGJ1/TRGJ2,TRGV8,-,CATWDTYKKLF,TGTGCCACCTGGGACACTTATAAGAAACTCTTT
TRGJP2,TRGV3,large,CATWDRRRDWIKTF,TGTGCCACCTGGGACAGGCGGCGTGATTGGATCAAGACGTTT
TRGJ1/TRGJ2,TRGV4,-,CATWDGPGSYYKKLF,TGTGCCACCTGGGATGGGCCAGGTAGTTATTATAAGAAACTCTTT
TRGJ1/TRGJ2,TRGV2,-,CATWDRPRPKNYYKKLF,TGTGCCACCTGGGACAGGCCCCGACCAAAAAATTATTATAAGAAACTCTTT
TRGJ1/TRGJ2,TRGV5,large,CATWRGKGYYKKLF,TGTGCCACCTGGAGGGGCAAGGGTTATTATAAGAAACTCTTT
TRGJ1/TRGJ2,TRGV2,-,CATWDGLGKLF,TGTGCCACCTGGGACGGGCTAGGGAAACTCTTT
TRGJ1/TRGJ2,TRGV4,large,CATWDEIPYYYKKLF,TGTGCCACCTGGGATGAGATCCCCTATTATTATAAGAAACTCTTT
TRGJ1/TRGJ2,TRGV8,medium-sized,CATWDTKSDKKLF,TGTGCCACCTGGGATACTAAGTCTGATAAGAAACTCTTT
TRGJ1/TRGJ2,TRGV3,few,CATWDGTYYKKLF,TGTGCCACCTGGGACGGAACTTATTATAAGAAACTCTTT
TRGJ1/TRGJ2,TRGV9,large,CALWEGVYYKKLF,TGTGCCTTGTGGGAGGGGGTATATTATAAGAAACTCTTT
TRGJP2,TRGV3,large,CATWDSLYSSDWIKTF,TGTGCCACCTGGGACTCCCTCTATAGTAGTGATTGGATCAAGACGTTT
TRGJ1/TRGJ2,TRGV9,few,CALWENYKKLF,TGTGCCTTGTGGGAGAATTATAAGAAACTCTTT
TRGJ1/TRGJ2,TRGV5,medium-sized,CATWDRWNYYKKLF,TGTGCCACCTGGGACAGGTGGAATTATTATAAGAAACTCTTT
TRGJ1/TRGJ2,TRGV9,few,CALWEVQPHYYKKLF,TGTGCCTTGTGGGAGGTGCAACCGCATTATTATAAGAAACTCTTT
TRGJP,TRGV9,-,CALWEVAQELGKKIRVF,TGTGCCTTGTGGGAGGTGGCGCAAGAGTTGGGCAAAAAAATCAGGGTATTT
TRGJ1/TRGJ2,TRGV9,large,CALWEVLLYYKKLF,TGTGCCTTGTGGGAGGTGCTCCTTTATTATAAGAAACTCTTT
TRGJ1/TRGJ2,TRGV3,large,CATWDSSDYYKKLF,TGTGCCACCTGGGACAGCTCGGATTATTATAAGAAACTCTTT
TRGJ1/TRGJ2,TRGV3,few,CATWDPPYYKKLF,TGTGCCACCTGGGACCCCCCTTATTATAAGAAACTCTTT
TRGJP2,TRGV2,few,CATWASDWIKTF,TGTGCCACCTGGGCCAGTGATTGGATCAAGACGTTT
TRGJ1/TRGJ2,TRGV2,few,CATWDGQYKKLF,TGTGCCACCTGGGACGGGCAATATAAGAAACTCTTT
TRGJ1/TRGJ2,TRGV4,few,CATWDGRDSNYYKKLF,TGTGCCACCTGGGATGGGCGGGATTCGAATTATTATAAGAAACTCTTT
TRGJ1/TRGJ2,TRGV5,few,CAANYYKKLF,TGTGCCGCGAATTATTATAAGAAACTCTTT
TRGJP2,TRGV4,-,CATWVLGSDRIKTF,TGTGCCACCTGGGTCTTGGGTAGTGATCGGATCAAGACGTTT
TRGJ1/TRGJ2,TRGV3,-,CATWGGLSRKKLF,TGTGCCACCTGGGGAGGACTCTCTCGTAAGAAACTCTTT
TRGJ1/TRGJ2,TRGV4,few,CATWDGIMGKKLF,TGTGCCACCTGGGATGGAATTATGGGGAAGAAACTCTTT
TRGJ1/TRGJ2,TRGV4,large,CATWDYYKKLF,TGTGCCACCTGGGATTATTATAAGAAACTCTTT
TRGJ1/TRGJ2,TRGV3,-,CATWDRQYYKKLF,TGTGCCACCTGGGACAGGCAGTATTATAAGAAACTCTTT
TRGJP2,TRGV4,few,CATWDVSNWIKTF,TGTGCCACCTGGGATGTGAGTAATTGGATCAAGACGTTT
TRGJ1/TRGJ2,TRGV3,large,CATWAPYYKKLF,TGTGCCACCTGGGCCCCTTATTATAAGAAACTCTTT
TRGJ1/TRGJ2,TRGV3,medium-sized,CATWDRPDYYKKLF,TGTGCCACCTGGGACAGGCCGGATTATTATAAGAAACTCTTT
TRGJ1/TRGJ2,TRGV3,few,CATWDRLCYKKLF,TGTGCCACCTGGGACAGGCTATGTTATAAGAAACTCTTT
TRGJ1/TRGJ2,TRGV8,medium-sized,CATWDRRGYKKLF,TGTGCCACCTGGGATAGGCGTGGTTATAAGAAACTCTTT
TRGJ1/TRGJ2,TRGV4,few,CATWDAPGGDYKKLF,TGTGCCACCTGGGATGCCCCAGGAGGTGATTATAAGAAACTCTTT
TRGJ1/TRGJ2,TRGV4,medium-sized,CATWEDSLYYKKLF,TGTGCCACCTGGGAGGATTCCCTTTATTATAAGAAACTCTTT